One sample yielded the 30 T cell receptor beta chains listed below, sequenced in a study of spatial heterogeneity in lung cancer. One entry per CDR3 protein, called by TCRdb with MiXCR from the 5' RACE reads. The sample shows around 74,000 distinct CDR3 sequences, about an eighth of them seen only once. Described time point: sample taken at primary tumor resection. The authors sequenced whole RNA from tumor, nontumor lung or frozen PBMC without sorting. Sequenced material: PBMCs, taken at surgery. These receptors all come from a male donor with early-stage non-small cell lung cancer.

The chain has TRBV6-6 and TRBJ1-5; 7 bases agree with TRBD1. Germline lookup yields CDR1 MNHNY and CDR2 SVGAGI (reference sequence). V lost 0 bases and J lost 4; bases outside the gene matches: 6. This CDR3 is 16 amino acids long. The CDR3 loop reads CASSYSGTVTNQPQHF. CDR3 nucleotide sequence: TGTGCCAGCAGTTACTCCGGGACAGTAACGAATCAGCCCCAGCATTTT.

This clonotype has a handful of counts. The chain joins TRBV5-1 to TRBJ2-5; 9 bases agree with TRBD2. V lost 3 bases and J lost 3; bases outside the gene matches: 6. Looked up from germline, CDR1 is SGHRS and CDR2 is YFSETQ. This CDR3 has 15 amino acids. CDR3 DNA: TGCGCCAGCAGCTCAGCCGGGACTAGCAAAGAGACCCAGTACTTC. It translates to CASSSAGTSKETQYF.

The sample holds many counts of this clonotype. The chain uses TRBV4-2 and TRBJ1-3, with D possibly being TRBD1 (5 bases). V gave up 5 bases and J gave up 0 bases, with 11 bases separating them. The CDR3 spans 15 residues. Germline CDR1 reads LGHNA; CDR2 reads YNFKEQ. For the CDR3, the DNA is TGTGCCAGCAGCTTGACCGACAGCTCTGGAAACACCATATATTTT. Translated, it gives CASSLTDSSGNTIYF.

J is TRBJ2-2 and V is TRBV21-1; the table assigns TRBD1, which was not confirmed against the DNA. TRBV21-1 is described as a pseudogene. The CDR3 has 16 amino acids. The CDR3 is CASSKWGQGGTGELFF. DNA for the CDR3: TGTGCCAGCAGCAAATGGGGACAGGGGGGCACCGGGGAGCTGTTTTTT.

This clonotype was detected a few times. This chain joins TRBV5-5 and TRBJ1-5, with 9 bases lining up with TRBD1. The V and J ends lost 4 bases and 2 bases, in that order; junction bases with no gene match: 4. CDR1 SGHKS and CDR2 YYEKEE come from the germline V gene (reference sequence). CDR3 length equals 15 residues. The CDR3 sequence: CASSAGTGRNQPQHF. In DNA, the CDR3 is TGTGCCAGCAGCGCCGGGACAGGGCGCAATCAGCCCCAGCATTTT.

This clonotype appeared many times. This chain uses TRBV9 with TRBJ2-7; the D is unclear. Trimming took off 4 bases at V and 2 bases at J, with 16 bases between the two ends. CDR3 length: 15 residues. CDR1 is SGDLS and CDR2 is YYNGEE in the germline V gene. CDR3: CASSLTIGQPYEQYF. CDR3 coding DNA: TGTGCCAGCAGCCTCACAATAGGGCAGCCCTACGAGCAGTACTTC.

This clonotype was detected ten times or more. The chain recombines TRBV6-2 or TRBV6-3 with TRBJ2-7, with D uncertain. Between the trimmed V and J ends, which lost 3 bases and 6 bases, there was a span of 9 bases. The CDR3 is 12 amino acids. The germline V gene has CDR1 MNHEY and CDR2 SVGEGT. CDR3 protein: CASSYTTVEQYF. CDR3 bases: TGTGCCAGCAGTTATACCACCGTCGAGCAGTACTTC.

This clonotype showed up many times. The chain recombines TRBV6-2 or TRBV6-3 with TRBJ2-7; TRBD1 or TRBD2 may be the D gene (5 bases each). Germline V gene lookup returns CDR1 MNHEY and CDR2 SVGEGT. This CDR3 has 13 residues. Trimming pared 11 bases from V and 2 bases from J, leaving 16 bases between. The CDR3 spells CAAAGTPTYEQYF. DNA for the CDR3: TGTGCCGCTGCCGGGACCCCAACCTACGAGCAGTACTTC.

This clonotype was observed a handful of times. The J gene is TRBJ1-1, the V gene TRBV28, with unresolved D. The CDR3 is 15 residues long. V lost 6 bases, J lost 4 bases, and 18 bases lay in between. The germline V gene has CDR1 MDHEN and CDR2 SYDVKM. The CDR3 bases are TGTGCCAGCAGCCCTTCGGCTGCATGGAGCACTGAAGCTTTCTTT. Its translation: CASSPSAAWSTEAFF. Looking up the rest from reference TRBV28 and TRBJ1-1 gives the full variable domain: DVKVTQSSRYLVKRTGEKVFLECVQDMDHENMFWYRQDPGLGLRLIYFSYDVKMKEKGDIPEGYSVSREKKERFSLILESASTNQTSMYLCASSPSAAWSTEAFFGQGTRLTVV.

This chain uses TRBV5-1 with TRBJ1-1; maybe TRBD1 (5 bases). The CDR3 totals 13 residues. The V gene lost 8 bases and the J gene lost 6 bases, with 17 bases spanning the gap. Germline V gene sequence: CDR1 SGHRS, CDR2 YFSETQ. In nucleotides, the CDR3 is TGCGCCAGTTCCCAGGGAGGGCGACCTGAAGCTTTCTTT. It is translated as CASSQGGRPEAFF.

In its sample, this clonotype was seen a few times. This chain connects TRBV7-9 to TRBJ2-2; maybe TRBD2 (5 bases). Per germline, CDR1 SEHNR and CDR2 FQNEAQ (reference sequence). Between the trimmed V and J ends, which lost 6 bases and 0 bases, there was a span of 11 bases. CDR3 length equals 15 residues. The DNA for the CDR3 is TGTGCCAGCAGGTGGACTGTCTCGAACACCGGGGAGCTGTTTTTT. Protein product: CASRWTVSNTGELFF.

This clonotype was picked up many times. V usage is TRBV29-1 and J usage is TRBJ2-7; tentatively, D is TRBD2 (5 bases). Trimming pared 0 bases from V and 7 bases from J, leaving 13 bases between. Germline values: CDR1 SQVTM, CDR2 ANQGSEA. CDR3 length: 13 residues. DNA of the CDR3: TGCAGCGTTGAAGATCGGGGTGTTAGAGAGCAGTACTTC. Translation: CSVEDRGVREQYF.

The chain combines TRBV18 with TRBJ1-1, with 7 nucleotides matching TRBD1. Per the germline V gene, CDR1 is KGHSH and CDR2 is LQKENI. The CDR3 is 16 amino acids. The junction had 8 bases not matched to a gene; V was cut back by 1 base and J by 3 bases. As DNA, the CDR3 is TGTGCCAGCTCACCACTTCCACCGGGACAGCACACTGAAGCTTTCTTT. Protein product: CASSPLPPGQHTEAFF.

For this clonotype: Compared with germline, one end of the junction differs, possibly owing to a read error. This chain joins TRBV18 and TRBJ2-5, with D maybe TRBD2 (6 bases). CDR1 and CDR2 (germline): KGHSH, LQKENI. CDR3 length: 12 residues. CDR3: CVSSPEGTTQYF. The CDR3 DNA reads as TGTGTCAGCTCGCCGGAGGGGACGACCCAGTACTTC.

V is TRBV12-3 or TRBV12-4 and J is TRBJ2-3; either TRBD1 or TRBD2 may fit D (5 bases each). CDR3 length: 15 residues. V lost 6 bases and J lost 3, with 16 bases in between. In nucleotides, the CDR3 is TGTGCCAGCAGCCACCGAGATGAGGGGACAGATACGCAGTATTTT. Translated: CASSHRDEGTDTQYF.

Many counts were recorded for this clonotype. J is TRBJ2-3 and V is TRBV24-1; no clear D gene. The CDR3 consists of 12 residues. The V and J ends lost 3 bases and 4 bases respectively, with 4 bases between them. Germline V gene lookup returns CDR1 KGHDR and CDR2 SFDVKD. The CDR3 nucleotides read TGTGCCACCAGTGATCAAGCAGATACGCAGTATTTT. It encodes CATSDQADTQYF.

This clonotype was observed at least ten times. The J gene is TRBJ2-3, the V gene TRBV7-8, with 12 bases aligning to TRBD2. Germline assignment: CDR1 SGHVS and CDR2 FQNEAQ. With 3 bases clipped from V and 4 bases from J, the junction kept 5 bases outside the gene matches. The CDR3 extends over 16 amino acids. The CDR3 coding sequence is TGTGCCAGCAGCTTTCTAGCGGGAGGGGTCCCAGATACGCAGTATTTT. It is translated as CASSFLAGGVPDTQYF.

V gene TRBV27 combines with J gene TRBJ2-7, with unresolved D. The CDR3 covers 14 residues. The ends were cut back, 3 bases at V and 3 bases at J, with 12 bases in the middle. CDR1 is MNHEY, CDR2 SMNVEV, per germline (reference sequence). The CDR3 DNA sequence: TGTGCCAGCAGTTTTTCGGGCGCCCTCTACGAGCAGTACTTC. It codes for CASSFSGALYEQYF.

V is TRBV5-5 and J is TRBJ1-5, with D possibly TRBD1 on 5 matching bases. V was clipped by 0 bases and J by 5 bases, with 9 bases between them. Germline V gene data show CDR1 as SGHKS and CDR2 as YYEKEE (reference sequence). The CDR3 is made up of 14 amino acids. The CDR3 loop reads CASSLATVYQPQHF. The DNA for the CDR3 is TGTGCCAGCAGCTTGGCGACAGTTTATCAGCCCCAGCATTTT.

Only a few counts were recorded for this clonotype. The V and J genes are TRBV27 and TRBJ2-1, with D tentatively TRBD2 (5 bases). The germline gives CDR1 MNHEY, CDR2 SMNVEV (reference sequence). The CDR3 extends over 12 amino acids. The ends were cut back, 6 bases at V and 10 bases at J, with 13 bases in the middle. CDR3 sequence (DNA): TGTGCCAGCAGAGAGCCAGGACTGGAGCAGTTCTTC. Its protein product is CASREPGLEQFF.

The chain combines TRBV15 with TRBJ1-2, with D hard to call. Germline lookup yields CDR1 LNHNV and CDR2 YYDKDF (reference sequence). This CDR3 has 18 residues. The germline V and J ends were trimmed by 0 bases and 0 bases, with 17 bases remaining between them. The CDR3 DNA is TGTGCCACCAGCAGAGATATGGTCGCCGCCCGGTCTAACTATGGCTACACCTTC. It is translated as CATSRDMVAARSNYGYTF.

This clonotype has more than one count but fewer than ten. This chain uses TRBV20-1 with TRBJ2-5; D is unresolved. V gave up 2 bases and J gave up 1 base, with 14 bases separating them. Germline-derived CDR1 and CDR2 are DFQATT and SNEGSKA (reference sequence). The CDR3 loop spans 15 amino acids. The CDR3 DNA follows: TGCAGTGCTAGATTTCCCGGCCGACTCCAAGAGACCCAGTACTTC. Translated, it gives CSARFPGRLQETQYF.

This chain links TRBV7-2 with TRBJ2-7; possibly TRBD2 for D (6 bases). Germline CDR1 reads SGHTA; CDR2 reads FQGNSA. The CDR3 is 15 amino acids. Trimming stripped 6 bases from V and 2 bases from J, with 17 bases between. Here the CDR3 DNA reads TGTGCCAGCAGGGCCACTGCGACTAGTACCTACGAGCAGTACTTC. Its translation is CASRATATSTYEQYF.

This clonotype was counted many times. This chain connects TRBV5-1 to TRBJ2-7; TRBD2 aligns across 10 bases. CDR3 length: 15 amino acids. Germline V gene data show CDR1 as SGHRS and CDR2 as YFSETQ. J gave up 4 bases and V 0 bases, and 4 bases lay outside the gene matches. CDR3 region: CASSLGGTSVYEQYF. The CDR3, as DNA: TGCGCCAGCAGCTTGGGAGGGACTAGCGTATACGAGCAGTACTTC.

This clonotype was seen only a few times. The CDR3 loop is CASAIGEGYEQYF. As DNA, the CDR3 is TGTGCCAGCGCGATCGGGGAGGGATACGAGCAGTACTTC. V gene TRBV7-2 combines with J gene TRBJ2-7, with TRBD2 matching over 7 bases. Germline values: CDR1 SGHTA, CDR2 FQGNSA. The CDR3 covers 13 residues. Trimming cost V 8 bases and J 4 bases; bases outside gene matches: 8. The complete variable domain, with remaining parts taken from reference TRBV7-2 and TRBJ2-7, reads GAGVSQSPSNKVTEKGKDVELRCDPISGHTALYWYRQSLGQGLEFLIYFQGNSAPDKSGLPSDRFSAERTGGSVSTLTIQRTQQEDSAVYLCASAIGEGYEQYFGPGTRLTVT.

This clonotype was seen a handful of times. The V call is TRBV10-3, the J call TRBJ2-1; 12 bases align to TRBD2. The CDR3 is 17 amino acids. CDR1 and CDR2 from the germline V gene are ENHRY and SYGVKD. The junction had 8 bases not matched to a gene; V was cut back by 3 bases and J by 5 bases. The CDR3, as DNA: TGTGCCATCAGTGACCCTTCGACTAGCGGGGGAAACAATGAGCAGTTCTTC. Residues: CAISDPSTSGGNNEQFF.

This clonotype came up a few times. This chain links TRBV4-2 with TRBJ2-1; the match to TRBD2 covers 8 bases. V dropped 4 bases and J dropped 6; count of bases not matched to a gene: 11. Germline V gene data show CDR1 as LGHNA and CDR2 as YNFKEQ. This CDR3 has 16 amino acids. The CDR3 sequence is CASSPYTGLDGNEQFF. CDR3 DNA: TGTGCCAGCAGCCCCTATACGGGACTAGACGGCAATGAGCAGTTCTTC.

This clonotype was found a few times. The V gene is TRBV6-2 or TRBV6-3, the J gene TRBJ2-6; no clear D gene. CDR1 and CDR2 from the germline V gene are MNHEY and SVGEGT. Trimming took 6 bases from V and 0 from J, leaving 9 bases between them. CDR3 length equals 15 residues. CDR3 region: CASSEPSSGANVLTF. In DNA, the CDR3 is TGTGCCAGCAGCGAGCCCAGCTCTGGGGCCAACGTCCTGACTTTC.

This clonotype was counted only a few times. The chain recombines TRBV11-2 with TRBJ2-5; 10 nucleotides match TRBD1. Unmatched junction bases numbered 12, after V lost 4 bases and J lost 7 bases. In germline, CDR1 is SGHAT, CDR2 FQNNGV. The CDR3 has 16 residues. CDR3 in DNA: TGTGCCAGCAGCTCGACCCGACGGGACAGGGGTCTGACCCAGTACTTC. Amino acids: CASSSTRRDRGLTQYF.

This clonotype has just a few counts. The J gene is TRBJ2-7, the V gene TRBV7-9, with 11 bases matching TRBD1. Germline CDR1 reads SEHNR; CDR2 reads FQNEAQ (reference sequence). The ends lost 5 bases at V and 6 bases at J; junction bases unmatched: 6. This CDR3 spans 14 amino acids. The CDR3 sequence is CASSTTGTGGEQYF. CDR3 nucleotides: TGTGCCAGCAGCACCACCGGGACAGGGGGCGAGCAGTACTTC.